The clone carrying this T cell receptor (beta chain) was detected ten times or more. The entry originates in a study of T cells in Graves' hyperthyroidism and ophthalmopathy. The CDR3 runs 15 residues. Germline loops: CDR1 MNHNS, CDR2 SASEGT. The V end was cut by 6 bases, the J end by 0 bases, with 12 bases between. The CDR3 regions of TCR beta were amplified from RNA transcripts. RT-PCR in the first round (using the HTBI primer set) targeted the TCR CDR3. Each CDR3 protein is one row after TCRdb ran MiXCR on the multiplex PCR reads. The sample holds approximately 480,000 distinct CDR3 sequences; 20% are singletons and the top ten take about 25%. Graves' hyperthyroidism is called stable when ophthalmopathy does not progress within 18 months.

The rearrangement links TRBV6-1 to TRBJ1-5, with D uncertain. The sequencing input was blood. The receptor's source is a young man with Graves' hyperthyroidism. This CDR3 is CASRVWVDSNQPQHF. CDR3 sequence (DNA): TGTGCCAGCAGGGTATGGGTCGATAGCAATCAGCCCCAGCATTTT.